The clone carrying this TCR beta chain was seen a few times. Its matching antigen is unknown. These data are taken from a study of a mutant IDH1 vaccine in newly diagnosed glioma. Whole-study context: With temozolomide cycles, or 4-6 weeks after radiotherapy alone, vaccination was started. Patients' prior therapy spanned radiotherapy, temozolomide, or both; most underwent both.

Time point: week 11, during vaccination. A single vaccine dose contained 300 ug of mutant IDH1 20-mer peptide, and topical imiquimod was used with it. The study enrolled donors with new WHO grade 3 or 4 IDH1-mutant, ATRX-lost astrocytomas. Germline V gene lookup returns CDR1 SEHNR and CDR2 FQNEAQ (reference sequence). The V gene lost 6 bases and the J gene lost 7 bases, with 18 bases spanning the gap. The CDR3 is 15 residues long. TCRdb's table, derived via immunoSEQ multiplex PCR, lists solely in-frame clones and lacks some. The sample has about 25,000 clones; around 77% are singletons. The gene calls are TRBV7-9 and TRBJ1-4; D not resolved. The sequence was obtained from a woman younger than 30 with glioma. The material sequenced was PBMCs, taken from a glioma patient whose treatment included an IDH1 peptide vaccine. CDR3 region: CASSGPTTTPEKLFF. The CDR3 coding sequence is TGTGCCAGCAGTGGTCCCACTACCACCCCTGAAAAACTGTTTTTT.